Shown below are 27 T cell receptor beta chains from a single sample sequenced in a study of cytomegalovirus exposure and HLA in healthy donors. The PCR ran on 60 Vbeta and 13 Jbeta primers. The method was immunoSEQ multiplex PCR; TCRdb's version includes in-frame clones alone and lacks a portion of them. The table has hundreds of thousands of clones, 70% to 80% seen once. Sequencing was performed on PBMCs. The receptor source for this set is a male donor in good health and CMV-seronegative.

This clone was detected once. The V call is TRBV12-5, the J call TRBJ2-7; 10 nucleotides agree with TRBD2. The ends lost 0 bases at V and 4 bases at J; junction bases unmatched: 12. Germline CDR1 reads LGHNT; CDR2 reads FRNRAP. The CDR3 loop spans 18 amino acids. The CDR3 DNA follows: TGTGCTAGTGGTTTGGTACAGGTAAGGTCTAGCGGGAGTTACGAGCAGTACTTC. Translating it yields CASGLVQVRSSGSYEQYF.

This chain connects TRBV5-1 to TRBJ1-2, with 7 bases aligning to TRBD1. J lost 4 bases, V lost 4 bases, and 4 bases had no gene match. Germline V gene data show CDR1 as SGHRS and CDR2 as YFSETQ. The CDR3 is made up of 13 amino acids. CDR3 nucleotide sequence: TGCGCCAGCAGCAGGGGGACAGCCTATGGCTACACCTTC. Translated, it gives CASSRGTAYGYTF.

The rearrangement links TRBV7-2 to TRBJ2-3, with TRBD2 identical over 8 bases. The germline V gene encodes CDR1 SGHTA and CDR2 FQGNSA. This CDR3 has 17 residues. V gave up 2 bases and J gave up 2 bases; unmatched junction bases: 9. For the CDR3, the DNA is TGTGCCAGCAGCTTATCGATCCGGGAGGGCCTCACAGATACGCAGTATTTT. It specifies CASSLSIREGLTDTQYF.

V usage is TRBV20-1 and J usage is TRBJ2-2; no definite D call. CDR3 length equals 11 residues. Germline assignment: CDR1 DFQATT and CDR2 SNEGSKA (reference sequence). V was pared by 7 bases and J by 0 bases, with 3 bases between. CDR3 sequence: CSVTNTGELFF. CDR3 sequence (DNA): TGCAGTGTTACGAACACCGGGGAGCTGTTTTTT.

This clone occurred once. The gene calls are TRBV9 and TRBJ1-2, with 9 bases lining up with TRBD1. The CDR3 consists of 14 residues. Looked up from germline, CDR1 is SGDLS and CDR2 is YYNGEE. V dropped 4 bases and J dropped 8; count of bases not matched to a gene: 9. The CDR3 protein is CASSSQQGARGYTF. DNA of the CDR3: TGTGCCAGCAGCTCCCAACAGGGGGCCAGGGGCTACACCTTC.

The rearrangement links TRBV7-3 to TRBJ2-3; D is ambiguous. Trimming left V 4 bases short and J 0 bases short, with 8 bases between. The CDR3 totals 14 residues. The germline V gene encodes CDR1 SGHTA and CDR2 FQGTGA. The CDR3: CASSSGPSTDTQYF. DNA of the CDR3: TGTGCCAGCAGCTCTGGGCCTAGCACAGATACGCAGTATTTT. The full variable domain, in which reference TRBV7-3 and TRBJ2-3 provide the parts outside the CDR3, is GAGVSQTPSNKVTEKGKYVELRCDPISGHTALYWYRQSLGQGPEFLIYFQGTGAADDSGLPNDRFFAVRPEGSVSTLKIQRTERGDSAVYLCASSSGPSTDTQYFGPGTRLTVL.

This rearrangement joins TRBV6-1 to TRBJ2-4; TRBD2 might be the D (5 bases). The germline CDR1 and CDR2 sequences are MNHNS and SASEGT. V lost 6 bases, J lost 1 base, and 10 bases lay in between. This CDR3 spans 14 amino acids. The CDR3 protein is CASSLRGAKNIQYF. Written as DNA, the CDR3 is TGTGCCAGCAGCTTACGGGGTGCCAAAAACATTCAGTACTTC.

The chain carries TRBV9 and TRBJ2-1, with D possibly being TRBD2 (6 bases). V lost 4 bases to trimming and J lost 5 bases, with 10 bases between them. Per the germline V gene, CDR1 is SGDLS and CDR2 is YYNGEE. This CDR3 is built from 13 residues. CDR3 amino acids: CASSRAGNNEQFF. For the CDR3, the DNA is TGTGCCAGCAGCCGCGCGGGAAACAATGAGCAGTTCTTC.

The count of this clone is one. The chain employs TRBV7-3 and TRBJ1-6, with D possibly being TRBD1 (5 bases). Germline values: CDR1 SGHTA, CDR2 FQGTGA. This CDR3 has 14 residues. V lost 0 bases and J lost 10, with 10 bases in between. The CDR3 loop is CASSLTGGSSPLHF. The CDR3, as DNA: TGTGCCAGCAGCTTAACGGGGGGGAGCTCACCCCTCCACTTT.

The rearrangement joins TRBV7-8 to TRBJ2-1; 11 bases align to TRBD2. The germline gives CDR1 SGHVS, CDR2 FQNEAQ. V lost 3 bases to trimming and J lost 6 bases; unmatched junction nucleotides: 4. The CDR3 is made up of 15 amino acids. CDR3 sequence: CASSFRLAGTNEQFF. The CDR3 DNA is TGTGCCAGCAGCTTCCGACTAGCGGGAACCAATGAGCAGTTCTTC.

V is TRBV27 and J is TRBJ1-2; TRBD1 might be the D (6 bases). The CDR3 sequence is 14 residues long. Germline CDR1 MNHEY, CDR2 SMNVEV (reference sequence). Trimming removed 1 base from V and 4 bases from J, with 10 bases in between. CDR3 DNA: TGTGCCAGCAGTTTATTGGGGGCGGGCTATGGCTACACCTTC. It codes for CASSLLGAGYGYTF.

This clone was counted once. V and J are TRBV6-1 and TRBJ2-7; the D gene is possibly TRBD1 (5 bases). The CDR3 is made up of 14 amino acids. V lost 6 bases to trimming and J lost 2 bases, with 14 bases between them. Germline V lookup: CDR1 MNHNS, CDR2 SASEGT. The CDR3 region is CASRKTVSTYEQYF. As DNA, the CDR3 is TGTGCCAGCAGGAAGACAGTTTCAACCTACGAGCAGTACTTC.

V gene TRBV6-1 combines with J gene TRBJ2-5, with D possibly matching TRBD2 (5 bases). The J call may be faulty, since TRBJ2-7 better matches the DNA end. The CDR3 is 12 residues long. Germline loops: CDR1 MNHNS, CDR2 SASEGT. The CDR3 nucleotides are TGTGCCAGCCGGACTCCAGGATACGAGCAGTACTTC. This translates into CASRTPGYEQYF.

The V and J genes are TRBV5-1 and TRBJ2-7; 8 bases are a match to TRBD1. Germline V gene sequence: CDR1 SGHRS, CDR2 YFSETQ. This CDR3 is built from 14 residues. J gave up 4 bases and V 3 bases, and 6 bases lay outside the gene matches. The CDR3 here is CASSSVRQGYEQYF. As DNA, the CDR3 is TGCGCCAGCAGCTCCGTTCGACAGGGGTACGAGCAGTACTTC.

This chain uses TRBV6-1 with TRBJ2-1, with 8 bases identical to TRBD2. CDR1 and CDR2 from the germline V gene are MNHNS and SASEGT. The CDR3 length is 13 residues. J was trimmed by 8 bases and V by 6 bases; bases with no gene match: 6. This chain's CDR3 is CASRRAGVHEQFF. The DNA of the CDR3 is TGTGCCAGCAGGCGAGCGGGAGTCCATGAGCAGTTCTTC.

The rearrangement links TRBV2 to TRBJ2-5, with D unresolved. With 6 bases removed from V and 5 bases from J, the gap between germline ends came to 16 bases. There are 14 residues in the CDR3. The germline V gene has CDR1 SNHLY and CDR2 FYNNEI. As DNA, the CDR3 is TGTGCCAGCAGGAGACAAGCAACTGGGGAGACCCAGTACTTC. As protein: CASRRQATGETQYF.

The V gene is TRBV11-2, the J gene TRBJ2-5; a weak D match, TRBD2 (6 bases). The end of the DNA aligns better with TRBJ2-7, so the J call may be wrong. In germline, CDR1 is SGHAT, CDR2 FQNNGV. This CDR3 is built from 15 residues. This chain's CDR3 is CASDPGAGFSYEQYF. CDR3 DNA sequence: TGTGCCAGCGACCCCGGGGCGGGATTCTCCTACGAGCAGTACTTC.

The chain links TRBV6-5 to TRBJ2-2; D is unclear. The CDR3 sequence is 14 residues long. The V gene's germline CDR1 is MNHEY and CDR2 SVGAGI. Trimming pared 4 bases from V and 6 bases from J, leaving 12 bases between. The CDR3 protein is CASSLSVLAGELFF. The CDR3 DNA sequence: TGTGCCAGCAGTTTATCGGTCTTGGCCGGGGAGCTGTTTTTT.

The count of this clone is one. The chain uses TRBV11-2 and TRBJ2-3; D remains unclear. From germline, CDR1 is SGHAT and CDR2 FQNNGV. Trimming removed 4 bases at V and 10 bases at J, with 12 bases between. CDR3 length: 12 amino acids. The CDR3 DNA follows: TGTGCCAGCAGCTCGGGTCCAGTGCCGCAGTATTTT. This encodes CASSSGPVPQYF.

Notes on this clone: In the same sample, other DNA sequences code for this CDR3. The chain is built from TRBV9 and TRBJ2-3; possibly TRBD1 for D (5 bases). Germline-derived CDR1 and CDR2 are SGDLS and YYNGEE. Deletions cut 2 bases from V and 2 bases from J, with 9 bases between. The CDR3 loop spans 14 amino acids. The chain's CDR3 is CASSVSGNTDTQYF. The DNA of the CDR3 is TGTGCCAGCAGCGTGTCAGGGAACACAGATACGCAGTATTTT.

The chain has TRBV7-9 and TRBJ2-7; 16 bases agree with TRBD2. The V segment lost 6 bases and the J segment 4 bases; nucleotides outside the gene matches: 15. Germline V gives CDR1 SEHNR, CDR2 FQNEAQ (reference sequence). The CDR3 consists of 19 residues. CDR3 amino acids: CASSPGTSGRAVHPYEQYF. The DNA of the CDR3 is TGTGCCAGCAGTCCCGGGACTAGCGGGAGGGCCGTTCATCCTTACGAGCAGTACTTC.

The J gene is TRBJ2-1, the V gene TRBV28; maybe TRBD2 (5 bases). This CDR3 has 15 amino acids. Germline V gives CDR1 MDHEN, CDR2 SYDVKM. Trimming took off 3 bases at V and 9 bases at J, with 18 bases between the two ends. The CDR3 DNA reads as TGTGCCAGCAGTTTCGGAGCGGATACCCTAGGTGAGCAGTTCTTC. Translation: CASSFGADTLGEQFF.

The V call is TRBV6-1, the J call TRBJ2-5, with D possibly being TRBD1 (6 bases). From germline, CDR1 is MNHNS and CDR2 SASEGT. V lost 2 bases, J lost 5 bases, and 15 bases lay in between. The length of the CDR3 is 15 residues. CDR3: CASSEHTQGRETQYF. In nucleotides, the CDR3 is TGTGCCAGCAGTGAACATACACAGGGTCGGGAGACCCAGTACTTC.

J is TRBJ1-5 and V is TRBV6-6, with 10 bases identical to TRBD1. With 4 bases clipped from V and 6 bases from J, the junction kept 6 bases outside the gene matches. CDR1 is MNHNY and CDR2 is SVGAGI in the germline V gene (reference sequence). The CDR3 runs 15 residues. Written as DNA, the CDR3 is TGTGCCAGCAGTTTAACGACAGGGGGCCCTCAGCCCCAGCATTTT. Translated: CASSLTTGGPQPQHF.

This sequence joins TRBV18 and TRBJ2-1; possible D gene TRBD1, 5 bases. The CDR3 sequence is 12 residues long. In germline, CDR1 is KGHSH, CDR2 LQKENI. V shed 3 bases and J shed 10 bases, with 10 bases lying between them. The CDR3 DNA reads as TGTGCCAGCTCACCCCCCAGGGAAGAGCAGTTCTTC. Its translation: CASSPPREEQFF.

DNA for the CDR3: TGTGCCAGTAGCGGGACAGGGGTTAGACAGCCCCAGCATTTT. Translating it yields CASSGTGVRQPQHF. The gene calls are TRBV19 and TRBJ1-5; 10 bases are shared with TRBD1. V gave up 6 bases and J gave up 7 bases; unmatched junction bases: 6. The germline V gene encodes CDR1 LNHDA and CDR2 SQIVND (reference sequence). CDR3 size: 14 residues.

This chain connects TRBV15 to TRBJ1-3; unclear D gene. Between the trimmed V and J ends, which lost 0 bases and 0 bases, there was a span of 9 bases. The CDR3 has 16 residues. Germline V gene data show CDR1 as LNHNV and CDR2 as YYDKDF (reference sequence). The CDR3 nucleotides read TGTGCCACCAGCAGAGACCCAGGAAGCTCTGGAAACACCATATATTTT. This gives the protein CATSRDPGSSGNTIYF.